Shown below are 8 T cell receptor beta chains from a single sample sequenced in a study of T cells in women clearing cervical HPV infection. This table comes from immunoSEQ multiplex PCR, and its TCRdb copy is limited to in-frame clones, with some not included. Here the sample table reports 40,000 to 60,000 clones. Sequences were obtained from blood buffy coat. These TCRs come from a woman aged 18 to 69 with a cervical HPV16 infection that either progressed to CIN3+ or cleared (not recorded which).

As to this clone: The read terminates 3 residues before the CDR3 end, so the remaining end is supplied by the germline J gene. The rearrangement links TRBV30 to TRBJ2-7; D perhaps matches TRBD2 (5 bases). The V end was cut by 0 bases, the J end by 6 bases, with 9 bases between. The CDR3 extends over 12 amino acids. CDR1 and CDR2 from the germline V gene are GTSNPN and SVGIG (reference sequence). The CDR3 sequence: CAWSVRGGEQYF. The part of the CDR3 DNA that was read is TGTGCCTGGAGTGTACGCGGAGGCGAG.

As regards this clone: The CDR3 end is not reached by the read, which stops 3 residues before it; the germline J gene fills it in. This chain connects TRBV7-2 to TRBJ2-7; D possibly corresponds to TRBD2 (6 bases). The CDR3 extends over 14 amino acids. Germline V gene lookup returns CDR1 SGHTA and CDR2 FQGNSA. Trimming removed 4 bases from V and 3 bases from J, with 13 bases in between. The CDR3 DNA, read in part, is TGTGCCAGCAGCTCCCGCGGGATCGTCTACGAG. Translating it yields CASSSRGIVYE. The whole CDR3 protein is CASSSRGIVYEQYF.

On this clone itself: The missing CDR3 end, 3 residues past where the read stops, is filled in from the germline J gene. The rearrangement uses TRBV5-4 and TRBJ1-1; D is unclear. This CDR3 is 13 amino acids long. The germline CDR1 and CDR2 sequences are SGHNT and YYREEE (reference sequence). The V and J ends lost 4 bases and 1 base respectively, with 8 bases between them. The CDR3 loop reads CASSPRQNTEAFF. Partial CDR3 DNA: TGTGCCAGCAGCCCACGACAGAACACTGAA. The whole variable domain, remainder taken from reference TRBV5-4 and TRBJ1-1, is ETGVTQSPTHLIKTRGQQVTLRCSSQSGHNTVSWYQQALGQGPQFIFQYYREEENGRGNFPPRFSGLQFPNYSSELNVNALELDDSALYLCASSPRQNTEAFFGQGTRLTVV.

As concerns this clone: The read ends 3 residues before the CDR3 terminus; that terminus is restored from the germline J gene. The gene calls are TRBV5-1 and TRBJ2-1; 10 bases match TRBD1. The junction had 6 bases not matched to a gene; V was cut back by 5 bases and J by 7 bases. This CDR3 is built from 14 residues. Per germline, CDR1 SGHRS and CDR2 YFSETQ. The sequenced CDR3 bases are TGCGCCAGCAGAAGGGACAGGGGCCTGAATGAG. Translating gives CASRRDRGLNE. The entire CDR3 reads CASRRDRGLNEQFF.

About this clone: The observed sequence ends 3 residues before the CDR3 terminus, with the missing tail filled in from the germline J gene. The rearrangement joins TRBV19 to TRBJ1-1; D not certain. The CDR3 length is 12 residues. Germline V gives CDR1 LNHDA, CDR2 SQIVND (reference sequence). Trimming removed 8 bases at V and 3 bases at J, with 10 bases between. The CDR3 bases that were read are TGTGCCAGTGACCGTAGGGACACTGAA. Protein sequence: CASDRRDTE. The full CDR3 sequence reads CASDRRDTEAFF. The full variable domain, rest sourced from reference TRBV19 and TRBJ1-1, is DGGITQSPKYLFRKEGQNVTLSCEQNLNHDAMYWYRQDPGQGLRLIYYSQIVNDFQKGDIAEGYSVSREKKESFPLTVTSAQKNPTAFYLCASDRRDTEAFFGQGTRLTVV.

About this clone itself: The read gets to within 3 residues of the CDR3 end, and the germline J gene fills in the rest. J is TRBJ2-5 and V is TRBV11-1; 7 positions match TRBD1. The CDR3 is 14 residues long. The trim removed 1 base at V and 4 bases at J, leaving 3 bases unmatched. The germline V gene has CDR1 SGHAT and CDR2 FQDESV (reference sequence). The CDR3 DNA, read in part, is TGTGCCAGCAGCTTAGACAGGGGTGGAGAGACC. Amino acids: CASSLDRGGET. The entire CDR3 protein reads CASSLDRGGETQYF. Full variable domain (remainder filled in from reference TRBV11-1 and TRBJ2-5): EAEVAQSPRYKITEKSQAVAFWCDPISGHATLYWYRQILGQGPELLVQFQDESVVDDSQLPKDRFSAERLKGVDSTLKIQPAELGDSAMYLCASSLDRGGETQYFGPGTRLLVL.

Of note for this clone: The read comes to an end 3 residues before the CDR3 does, leaving the germline J gene to fill in the end. This chain connects TRBV9 to TRBJ1-4; weak D call: TRBD1 (5 bases). The CDR3 consists of 14 residues. V was shortened by 0 bases and J by 6 bases, with 9 bases between the two germline ends. Germline CDR1 is SGDLS and CDR2 is YYNGEE. This CDR3 is CASSVVEGDEKLFF. CDR3 DNA (partial): TGTGCCAGCAGCGTAGTGGAAGGGGATGAAAAA.

With regard to this clone: The CDR3 goes on 3 residues after the read ends, and that part is filled in from the germline J gene. The gene calls are TRBV5-1 and TRBJ2-2; 9 nucleotides agree with TRBD1. The CDR3 contains 15 residues. V was pared by 4 bases and J by 7 bases, with 8 bases of the junction left unmatched. The germline V gene has CDR1 SGHRS and CDR2 YFSETQ. CDR3 bases read: TGCGCCAGCAGCGCCGGGGACAGGGATATCGGGGAG. Translated: CASSAGDRDIGE. The whole CDR3 sequence is CASSAGDRDIGELFF.